These 2 T cell receptor beta chains were sequenced from one sample in a study of response to subunit inactivated influenza vaccine. Each CDR3 protein is one row after TCRdb ran MiXCR on the RT-PCR reads. The data hold approximately 680,000 distinct CDR3 sequences, with around a sixth observed a single time. The sequences come from PBMCs from blood, collected 11 to 12 days after vaccination. These receptors originate from a man aged 50 to 60 who received an inactivated influenza vaccine.

CDR3 sequence reads: CASRASPFEQYF. CDR3 nucleotides: TGTGCCAGCAGGGCCTCCCCCTTCGAGCAGTACTTC. The gene calls are TRBV4-2 and TRBJ2-7, with D uncertain. CDR3 length equals 12 residues. The V end lost 6 bases, the J end lost 6 bases, and 12 bases lay between the germline ends. Germline values: CDR1 LGHNA, CDR2 YNFKEQ.

The chain couples TRBV28 to TRBJ2-7; 9 bases are shared with TRBD1. V was clipped by 6 bases and J by 4 bases; unmatched bases: 10. Germline assignment: CDR1 MDHEN and CDR2 SYDVKM. This CDR3 region has 15 residues. As DNA, the CDR3 is TGTGCCAGCAGAGCGGCGGGACAGGGAGGGTACGAGCAGTACTTC. Its translation: CASRAAGQGGYEQYF.